The following is a TCR beta chain sequence with its context. Patients at the Seattle site were enrolled during active infection and followed longitudinally. The data derive from a study of blood T cell repertoires in COVID-19. Overall study context: Samples of COVID-19 (acute and convalescent) were obtained from the United States, Italy and Spain.

Trimming removed 1 base from V and 0 bases from J, with 14 bases in between. From germline, CDR1 is MNHEY and CDR2 SVGEGT. CDR3 length equals 17 residues. Authors' data handling: For nucleated cells, counts were estimated from reference gene primer amplification. Using immunoSEQ multiplex PCR, the repertoire was profiled, and TCRdb retains in-frame clones only, with some absent. The V and J calls and clone size were taken over from that table, and D and trimming were inferred from the DNA. There are around 370,000 clones in the sample; roughly 90% occur only once, and approximately 7.3% lies in the top ten.

The chain couples TRBV6-2 or TRBV6-3 to TRBJ2-3; weak D call: TRBD2 (6 bases). The sample was peripheral blood. The receptor comes from a woman between 70 and 85 years old with COVID-19, enrolled during active disease. CDR3 loop: CASSYFAGEASTDTQYF. The DNA of the CDR3 is TGTGCCAGCAGTTACTTCGCTGGGGAGGCTAGCACAGATACGCAGTATTTT.